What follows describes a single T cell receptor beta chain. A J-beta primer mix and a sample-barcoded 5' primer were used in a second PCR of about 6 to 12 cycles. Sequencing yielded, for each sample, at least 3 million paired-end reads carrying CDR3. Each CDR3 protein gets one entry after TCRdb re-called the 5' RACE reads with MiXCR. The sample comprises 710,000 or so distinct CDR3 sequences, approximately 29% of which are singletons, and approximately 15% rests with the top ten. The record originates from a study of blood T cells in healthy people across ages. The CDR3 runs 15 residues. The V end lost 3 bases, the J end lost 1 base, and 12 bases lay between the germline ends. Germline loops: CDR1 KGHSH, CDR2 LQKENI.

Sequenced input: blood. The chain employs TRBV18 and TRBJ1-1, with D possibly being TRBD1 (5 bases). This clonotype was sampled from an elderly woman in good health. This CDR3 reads CASSPEGDRNTEAFF. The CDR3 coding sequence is TGTGCCAGCTCACCCGAGGGAGACAGGAACACTGAAGCTTTCTTT.